A selection of T cell receptor beta chains follows, all from one sample in a study of vaccination and CD4 T cells after COVID-19. TCRdb passed the PCR reads through MiXCR, listing each CDR3 protein once. The data contain about 15,000 distinct CDR3 sequences, 40% to 55% of them singletons. No cognate antigen is known for these TCRs. Sequencing was performed on CD4+ T cells from blood, cultured in vitro, taken before SARS-CoV-2 vaccination. All receptors come from a human donor who had recovered from COVID-19. The CDR3 runs from the conserved cysteine through the conserved F or W. Each record gives: clone size, J gene, V gene, D gene, CDR3 DNA, CDR3 protein. A D gene is named only where the DNA matches it firmly. The size field is filled for only some rows; it gives once, few, many or a size class.

few	TRBJ1-6	TRBV7-2	NA	TGTGCCAGCAGCTTAGATGGTTCCTATAATTCACCCCTCCACTTT	CASSLDGSYNSPLHF
NA	TRBJ2-1	TRBV7-2	TRBD2	TGTGCCAGCAGCCCGTCCATGGCTAGCGGGAGAGGTGAGCAGTTCTTC	CASSPSMASGRGEQFF
few	TRBJ1-5	TRBV20-1	TRBD1	TGCAGTGCTAGGACAGGGGGCAACTATGTCAATCAGCCCCAGCATTTT	CSARTGGNYVNQPQHF
NA	TRBJ2-5	TRBV27	TRBD2	TGTGCCAGCAGTTTATCGAGAGGACTAGCGGGGGGTGAGACCCAGTACTTC	CASSLSRGLAGGETQYF
NA	TRBJ2-5	TRBV6-1	TRBD2	TGTGCCAGCAGCGCCTTACTAGCGGGAGGTGATGAGACCCAGTACTTC	CASSALLAGGDETQYF
NA	TRBJ1-2	TRBV19	TRBD1	TGTGCCAGTAACCCGGACAGGTCTACTAACTATGGCTACACCTTC	CASNPDRSTNYGYTF
few	TRBJ1-5	TRBV19	NA	TGTGCCAGTAGTATGGGGAGAGCCAGCAATCAGCCCCAGCATTTT	CASSMGRASNQPQHF
few	TRBJ2-5	TRBV11-3	TRBD2	TGTGCCAGCAGCTTACCCCCTAGCGGGTACCAAGAGACCCAGTACTTC	CASSLPPSGYQETQYF
few	TRBJ1-3	TRBV7-9	NA	TGTGCCAGCAGGAACAGCGTCTCTGGAAACACCATATATTTT	CASRNSVSGNTIYF
NA	TRBJ1-5	TRBV28	NA	TGTGCCAGCAGTTCCATCCAGGGGTGGAACAATCAGCCCCAGCATTTT	CASSSIQGWNNQPQHF
NA	TRBJ2-1	TRBV6-2/TRBV6-3	TRBD2	TGTGCCAGTATGCTAGCGGGGGGAATCAATGAGCAGTTCTTC	CASMLAGGINEQFF
NA	TRBJ2-5	TRBV7-7	TRBD2	TGTGCCAGCAGCTTAACGCTTAGCGGGTTGGAGACCCAGTACTTC	CASSLTLSGLETQYF
NA	TRBJ2-3	TRBV1	NA	TGCACCAGCAGCCAAGATCGGGCTAGCGCACGCACAGATACGCAGTATTTT	CTSSQDRASARTDTQYF
few	TRBJ2-5	TRBV7-3	NA	TGTGCCAGCAGCTTAAGCGCCAGGGGAGCCCAAGAGACCCAGTACTTC	CASSLSARGAQETQYF
NA	TRBJ2-2	TRBV27	TRBD2	TGTGCCAGCAGGCCTAGCGGGAGGAAGGGGGAGCTGTTTTTT	CASRPSGRKGELFF
NA	TRBJ2-5	TRBV11-3	TRBD1	TGTGCCAGCAGCTTCCGGGACAGGGGACCCTTGTACCAAGAGACCCAGTACTTC	CASSFRDRGPLYQETQYF
NA	TRBJ1-5	TRBV6-2/TRBV6-3	NA	TGTGCCAGCCGCCGCCTGGGAGTGGGTAATCAGCCCCAGCATTTT	CASRRLGVGNQPQHF
NA	TRBJ1-1	TRBV7-8	NA	TGTGCCAGCAGCTTAGGGCGGGACGGACCTAAAGCTTTCTTT	CASSLGRDGPKAFF
once	TRBJ1-1	TRBV12-5	NA	TGTGCTGGGTCCCGGGACACTGAAGCTTTCTTT	CAGSRDTEAFF
NA	TRBJ2-7	TRBV10-3	NA	TGTGCCATCAGTGAGGAGGGGTTGACTTCGGCCTACGAGCAGTACTTC	CAISEEGLTSAYEQYF
few	TRBJ2-2	TRBV7-3	NA	TGTGCCAGCAGCTTAGTGCCGACTGCTAACACCGGGGAGCTGTTTTTT	CASSLVPTANTGELFF
few	TRBJ2-7	TRBV7-8	NA	TGTGCCAGCAGCCCGCGACTAGGGGGTTCCTACGAGCAGTACTTC	CASSPRLGGSYEQYF
NA	TRBJ1-1	TRBV12-3/TRBV12-4	TRBD1	TGTGCCAGCAGACCAAGCGGACAGGGGGCCGTTCGGGGCACTGAAGCTTTCTTT	CASRPSGQGAVRGTEAFF
NA	TRBJ2-5	TRBV4-2	TRBD2	TGTGCCAGCAGGGAACAAACTAGCGGCTTAGAGACCCAGTACTTC	CASREQTSGLETQYF
once	TRBJ1-2	TRBV21-1	NA	TGTGCCAGCAGCAAGGTGGCAGATTATGGCTACACCTTC	CASSKVADYGYTF
NA	TRBJ2-3	TRBV6-2/TRBV6-3	TRBD1	TGTGCCAGCAGTTACTACGGACAGGGAAAAGATACGCAGTATTTT	CASSYYGQGKDTQYF
few	TRBJ2-3	TRBV20-1	TRBD2	TGCAGTGCATCTCTAGCGGGGGGGGATGGTACGCAGTATTTT	CSASLAGGDGTQYF
few	TRBJ1-5	TRBV20-1	NA	TGCAGTGCTACGACTCTCGGGGGAAGTAGACAGCCCCAGCATTTT	CSATTLGGSRQPQHF
few	TRBJ1-5	TRBV2	TRBD1	TGTGCCAGCAACGGACAGGGAAGGGATCAGCCCCAGCATTTT	CASNGQGRDQPQHF
medium-sized	TRBJ2-5	TRBV7-6	TRBD2	TGTGCCAGCAGCACTAGCGGGGCTCAAGAGACCCAGTACTTC	CASSTSGAQETQYF
NA	TRBJ2-7	TRBV28	TRBD1	TGTGCCAGCAGCCCGAGGGGACAGACGTCCTACGAGCAGTACTTC	CASSPRGQTSYEQYF
NA	TRBJ2-7	TRBV28	NA	TGTGCCAGCAGTCCTCAGATTATGCATAGCGGCGAGCAGTACTTC	CASSPQIMHSGEQYF
NA	TRBJ1-6	TRBV7-3	NA	TGTGCCAGCAGCTTAACCCGTCTCGAGAATTCACCCCTCCACTTT	CASSLTRLENSPLHF
NA	TRBJ1-2	TRBV7-3	NA	TGTGCCAGCAGCTTAGTTCCCTATGGCTACACCTTC	CASSLVPYGYTF
NA	TRBJ2-5	TRBV19	TRBD1	TGTGCCAGTAGTATAGATACCGGACAGGGGGCGACCCAGTACTTC	CASSIDTGQGATQYF
NA	TRBJ1-1	TRBV7-9	NA	TGTGCCAGCAGCTTCGGGGCAGAGAACACTGAAGCTTTCTTT	CASSFGAENTEAFF
few	TRBJ1-2	TRBV28	NA	TGTGCCAGCATGGGGATGGATGGTAACTATGGCTACACCTTC	CASMGMDGNYGYTF